The TCR beta chain under discussion was sequenced for a study of T-cell memory formation after mild COVID-19. On the study more broadly: Largely, TCR clusters stayed within a single donor.

The CDR3 extends over 19 amino acids. The germline CDR1 and CDR2 sequences are SGHTA and FQGTGA. Germline trimming cut 0 bases from V and 1 base from J; bases unmatched to any gene: 11. In its sample, this clonotype was seen a few times. TCRalpha and TCRbeta libraries used 5'RACE with constant-segment primers and UMIs. TCRdb recomputed calls from the 5' RACE reads with MiXCR, one row per CDR3 protein. The sample has about 140,000 distinct CDR3 sequences, more than 14% seen once. The sequence was collected from an adult woman who had mild COVID-19 (a few samples of this study predate the infection). Cell type and time point are not known. Specimen: PBMCs or a T cell subset sorted from them (not recorded which). The chain uses TRBV7-3 and TRBJ2-3, with 9 bases that match TRBD2. Here the CDR3 reads CASSLTSIIIAGGTDTQYF. The CDR3 nucleotides are TGTGCCAGCAGCTTAACCTCAATAATTATAGCGGGGGGCACAGATACGCAGTATTTT.